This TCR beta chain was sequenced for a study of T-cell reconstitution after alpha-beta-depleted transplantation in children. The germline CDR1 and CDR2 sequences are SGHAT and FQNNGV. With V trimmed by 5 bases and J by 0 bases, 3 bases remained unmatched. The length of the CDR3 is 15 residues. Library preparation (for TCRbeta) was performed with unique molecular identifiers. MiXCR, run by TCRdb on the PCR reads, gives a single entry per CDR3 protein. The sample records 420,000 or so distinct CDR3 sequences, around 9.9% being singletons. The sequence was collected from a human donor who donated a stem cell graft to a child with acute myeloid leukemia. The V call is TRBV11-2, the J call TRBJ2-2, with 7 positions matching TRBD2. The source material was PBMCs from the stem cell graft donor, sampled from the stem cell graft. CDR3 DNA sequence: TGTGCCAGCAGCAGGACTAGTACGAACACCGGGGAGCTGTTTTTT. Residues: CASSRTSTNTGELFF.